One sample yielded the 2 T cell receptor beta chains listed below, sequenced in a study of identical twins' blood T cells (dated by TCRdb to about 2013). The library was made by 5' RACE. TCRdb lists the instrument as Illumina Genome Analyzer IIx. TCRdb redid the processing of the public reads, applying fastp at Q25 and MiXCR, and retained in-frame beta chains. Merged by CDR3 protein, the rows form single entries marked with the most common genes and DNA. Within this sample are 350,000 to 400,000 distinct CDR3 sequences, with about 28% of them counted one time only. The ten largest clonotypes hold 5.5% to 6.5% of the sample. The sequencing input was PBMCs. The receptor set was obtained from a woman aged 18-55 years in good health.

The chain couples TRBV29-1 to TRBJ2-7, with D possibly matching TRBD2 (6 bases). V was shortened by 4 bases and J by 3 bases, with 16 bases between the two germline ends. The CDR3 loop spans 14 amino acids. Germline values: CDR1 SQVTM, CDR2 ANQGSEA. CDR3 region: CSVVLDRTIYEQYF. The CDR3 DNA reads TGCAGCGTTGTCTTGGACCGGACTATCTACGAGCAGTACTTC.

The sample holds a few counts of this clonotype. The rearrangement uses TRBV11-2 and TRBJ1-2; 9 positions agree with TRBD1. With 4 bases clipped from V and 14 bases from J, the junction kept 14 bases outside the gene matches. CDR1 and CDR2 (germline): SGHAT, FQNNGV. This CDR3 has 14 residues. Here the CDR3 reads CASSSYRDRETWTF. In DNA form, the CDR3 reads TGTGCCAGCAGCTCATACCGGGACAGGGAGACATGGACCTTC.